Included here is one TCR beta chain sequence, with context. The data are from a study of cytomegalovirus exposure and HLA in healthy donors. Study context: The early release's HLA-typed donors yielded tens of millions of unique TCRs.

Trimming stripped 0 bases from V and 1 base from J, with 7 bases between. CDR3 size: 14 residues. Germline values: CDR1 LGHNA, CDR2 YSLEER. 13 Jbeta primers and 60 Vbeta primers were used for the PCR. Clones were read by immunoSEQ multiplex PCR, and TCRdb kept only the in-frame ones, dropping some. Of around 170,000 clones listed, approximately 80% are singletons. The clonotype originates from a woman aged 45-60 years in good health and CMV-seropositive. The chain links TRBV4-3 to TRBJ2-7; D unresolved. Sequenced: PBMCs. The CDR3: CASSQDDTSYEQYF. Written as DNA, the CDR3 is TGCGCCAGCAGCCAAGATGACACGTCCTACGAGCAGTACTTC.